The rows below give T cell receptor beta chains drawn from one sample of a study of cytomegalovirus exposure and HLA in healthy donors. The table came from immunoSEQ multiplex PCR; TCRdb's copy has only in-frame clones and leaves some out. Of tens of thousands of clones detected, approximately 93% appear once; the ten largest clones hold over 0.65%. The material sequenced was PBMCs. These receptor sequences come from a man aged 18 to 30 in good health and CMV-seronegative. Both conserved end residues are part of each CDR3. The D gene is left open where the match is weak. For some rows the clone size is stated as once, few or many, or as a class when expanded; others skip it.

j_call v_call clone_size d_call cdr3_nt cdr3_aa
TRBJ1-2 TRBV29-1 . TRBD1 TGCAGCTTTGAGACAGGGTACAAGGATGGCTACACCTTC CSFETGYKDGYTF
TRBJ2-1 TRBV19 . TRBD2 TGTGCCAGTACCCCGAGGGGGACTAGCGGGACGTACGTGGCGCATGAGCAGTTCTTC CASTPRGTSGTYVAHEQFF
TRBJ2-3 TRBV7-9 . TRBD1 TGTGCCAGCAGCAGGGGACAGGGCACAGATACGCAGTATTTT CASSRGQGTDTQYF
TRBJ1-6 TRBV30 . TRBD1 TGTGCCTGGATGGGACAGGGAAATTCACCCCTCCACTTT CAWMGQGNSPLHF
TRBJ1-1 TRBV13 . TRBD1 TGTGCCAGCAGCTTAGGAGGCAAGGGGGCGAACACTGAAGCTTTCTTT CASSLGGKGANTEAFF
TRBJ2-6 TRBV7-3 . . TGTGCCAGCAGCCCCTCCCGCTCTGGGGCCAACGTCCTGACTTTC CASSPSRSGANVLTF
TRBJ2-7 TRBV15 few . TGTGCCACCAGCAGAGGGGGCCGGCAGCGGGCCTACGAGCAGTACTTC CATSRGGRQRAYEQYF
TRBJ2-7 TRBV27 once TRBD2 TGTGCCAGCAGTTTATCAATCTCCTCGGGACTACCATCCCGACTGGACGAGCAGTACTTC CASSLSISSGLPSRLDEQYF
TRBJ2-7 TRBV27 . TRBD2 TGTGCCAGCAGTTTAGGCGGGAGACGGGTTTTCTCCTACGAGCAGTACTTC CASSLGGRRVFSYEQYF
TRBJ1-4 TRBV2 once . TGTGCCAGCAGTGAGAGCAAGCAGGCTAATGAAAAACTGTTTTTT CASSESKQANEKLFF
TRBJ2-1 TRBV27 . TRBD2 TGTGCCAGCAGTTTGTACGCGGGGGGCCTCCAAACACCTGAGCAGTTCTTC CASSLYAGGLQTPEQFF
TRBJ2-1 TRBV11-3 . TRBD2 TGTGCCAGCAACTCTCCTAACCAGCTAGCGGGAACCTCCTACAATGAGCAGTTCTTC CASNSPNQLAGTSYNEQFF
TRBJ2-5 TRBV27 . TRBD2 TGTGCCAGCACGACTAGCGGGGGGGCGGAGACCCAGTACTTC CASTTSGGAETQYF
TRBJ1-1 TRBV6-5 . . TGTGCCAGCAGTTACAGGAGGCCGCCCACTGAAGCTTTCTTT CASSYRRPPTEAFF
TRBJ2-2 TRBV5-4 . . TGTGCCAGCAGCTTCGACACACCCGGGGAGCTGTTTTTT CASSFDTPGELFF
TRBJ2-1 TRBV25-1 . . TGTGCCAGCAGTGAATCACCTACTGAGCAGTTCTTC CASSESPTEQFF
TRBJ2-7 TRBV2 . TRBD1 TGTGCCAGCAGTGGATGGCAGGGGGACTACGAGCAGTACTTC CASSGWQGDYEQYF
TRBJ2-5 TRBV18 . . TGTGCCAGCTCACCCTTGCCCCACAGGGAAGGGGAGACCCAGTACTTC CASSPLPHREGETQYF
TRBJ1-3 TRBV14 . TRBD1 TGTGCCAGCCATGGACAGGGACCTGGAAACACCATATATTTT CASHGQGPGNTIYF